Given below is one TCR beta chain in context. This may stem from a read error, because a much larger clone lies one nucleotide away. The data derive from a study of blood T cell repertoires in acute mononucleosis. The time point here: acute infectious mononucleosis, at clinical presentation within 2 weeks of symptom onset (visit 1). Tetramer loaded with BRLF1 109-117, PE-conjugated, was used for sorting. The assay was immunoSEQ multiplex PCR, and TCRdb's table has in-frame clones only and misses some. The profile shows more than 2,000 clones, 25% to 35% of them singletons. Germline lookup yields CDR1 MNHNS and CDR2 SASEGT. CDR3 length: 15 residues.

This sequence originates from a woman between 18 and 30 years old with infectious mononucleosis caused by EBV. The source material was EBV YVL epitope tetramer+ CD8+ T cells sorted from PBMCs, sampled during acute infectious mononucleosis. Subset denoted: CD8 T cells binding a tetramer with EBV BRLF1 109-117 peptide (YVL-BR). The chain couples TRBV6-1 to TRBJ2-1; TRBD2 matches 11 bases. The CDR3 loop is CASRQLAGEYNGQFF. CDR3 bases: TGCGCCAGCAGACAACTAGCGGGAGAGTACAATGGGCAGTTCTTC.